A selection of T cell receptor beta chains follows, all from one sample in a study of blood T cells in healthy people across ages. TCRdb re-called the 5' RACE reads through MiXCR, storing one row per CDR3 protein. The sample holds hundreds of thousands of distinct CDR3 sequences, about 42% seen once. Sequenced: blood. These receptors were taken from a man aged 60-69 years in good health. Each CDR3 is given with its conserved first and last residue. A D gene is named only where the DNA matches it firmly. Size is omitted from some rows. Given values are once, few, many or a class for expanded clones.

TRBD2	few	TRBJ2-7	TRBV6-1	CASSESNPTLAGKTYEQYF	TGTGCCAGCAGTGAGTCGAACCCTACTTTAGCGGGGAAGACCTACGAGCAGTACTTC
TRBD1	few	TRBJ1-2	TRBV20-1	CSARDQTGENRGYTF	TGCAGTGCTAGAGACCAAACAGGGGAGAATAGAGGCTACACCTTC
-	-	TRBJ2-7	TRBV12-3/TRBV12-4	CASSLLRGTYEQYF	TGTGCCAGCAGCCTCCTCAGGGGTACCTACGAGCAGTACTTC
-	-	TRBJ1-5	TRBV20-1	CSARGGREIGNQPQHF	TGCAGTGCTAGAGGGGGCAGGGAAATCGGCAATCAGCCCCAGCATTTT
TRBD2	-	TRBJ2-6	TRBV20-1	CSARTSAGGGANVLTF	TGCAGTGCCAGGACTAGCGCGGGTGGTGGGGCCAACGTCCTGACTTTC
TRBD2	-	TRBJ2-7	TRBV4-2	CASSHGLAVSYEQYF	TGTGCCAGCAGCCACGGACTAGCGGTATCCTACGAGCAGTACTTC
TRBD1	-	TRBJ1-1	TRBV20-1	CSAPIGGRNTEAFF	TGCAGTGCCCCGATAGGGGGCCGGAACACTGAAGCTTTCTTT
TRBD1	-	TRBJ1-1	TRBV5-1	CASSAQGARTEAFF	TGCGCCAGCAGCGCACAGGGGGCGCGCACTGAAGCTTTCTTT
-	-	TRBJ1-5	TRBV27	CASSNILTPVSNQPQHF	TGTGCCAGCAGTAATATATTGACCCCCGTAAGCAATCAGCCCCAGCATTTT
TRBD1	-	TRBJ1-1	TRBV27	CASSPQGSRTEAFF	TGTGCCAGCAGTCCACAGGGGAGTAGGACTGAAGCTTTCTTT
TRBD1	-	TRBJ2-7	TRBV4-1	CASSQNWDRNYEQYF	TGCGCCAGCAGCCAAAACTGGGACAGAAACTACGAGCAGTACTTC
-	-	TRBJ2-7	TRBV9	CASSVGSGYSGPHEQYF	TGTGCCAGCAGCGTAGGTTCCGGATATAGCGGACCTCACGAGCAGTACTTC
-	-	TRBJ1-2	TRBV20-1	CSAGRASSNYGYTF	TGCAGTGCTGGACGAGCTTCCTCTAACTATGGCTACACCTTC
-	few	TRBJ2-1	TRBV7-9	CASSAGQFF	TGTGCCAGCAGCGCCGGACAGTTCTTC
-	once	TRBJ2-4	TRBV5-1	CASSLGPGNIQYF	TGCGCCAGCAGCTTAGGACCGGGAAACATTCAGTACTTC
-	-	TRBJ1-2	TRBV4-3	CASSQGQGIGYGYTF	TGCGCCAGCAGCCAAGGGCAGGGTATCGGCTATGGCTACACCTTC
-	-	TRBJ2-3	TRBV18	CASSPAYKASTDTQYF	TGTGCCAGCTCACCCGCATACAAGGCTAGCACAGATACGCAGTATTTT
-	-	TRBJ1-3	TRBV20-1	CSAYRGGAGNTIYF	TGCAGTGCTTACAGAGGAGGGGCGGGAAACACCATATATTTT
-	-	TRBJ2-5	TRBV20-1	CSARTRGNEQYF	TGCAGTGCTAGGACCCGAGGGAATGAGCAGTACTTC
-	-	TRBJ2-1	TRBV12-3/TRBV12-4	CASSPEGQAYNEQFF	TGTGCCAGCAGCCCGGAGGGCCAAGCCTACAATGAGCAGTTCTTC
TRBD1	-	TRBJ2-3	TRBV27	CASSSPGTGEDTQYF	TGTGCCAGCAGTTCCCCCGGGACAGGGGAAGATACGCAGTATTTT
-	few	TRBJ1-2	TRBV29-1	CSVLYGGPVFDGYTF	TGCAGCGTATTATACGGGGGCCCTGTGTTCGATGGCTACACCTTC
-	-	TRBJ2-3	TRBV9	CASSVEGLGTDTQYF	TGTGCCAGCAGCGTAGAGGGACTGGGAACAGATACGCAGTATTTT
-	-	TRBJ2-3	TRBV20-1	CSARGGADTQYF	TGCAGTGCTAGAGGAGGGGCAGATACGCAGTATTTT
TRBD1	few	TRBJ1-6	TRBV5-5	CASSFRSGQEGSPLHF	TGTGCCAGCAGCTTTCGTTCAGGACAGGAGGGTTCACCCCTCCACTTT
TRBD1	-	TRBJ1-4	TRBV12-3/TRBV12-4	CASRPGTGDNEKLFF	TGTGCCAGCAGACCAGGGACAGGGGATAATGAAAAACTGTTTTTT
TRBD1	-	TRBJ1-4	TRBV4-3	CASSQGGTGFNEKLFF	TGCGCCAGCAGCCAAGGAGGGACAGGCTTTAATGAAAAACTGTTTTTT
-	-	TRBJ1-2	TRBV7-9	CASSFRTASEGYGYTF	TGTGCCAGCAGCTTCCGAACGGCTTCCGAGGGGTATGGCTACACCTTC
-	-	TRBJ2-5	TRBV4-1	CASSRVQSGGHLETQYF	TGCGCCAGCAGCCGAGTTCAATCGGGGGGCCACCTAGAGACCCAGTACTTC
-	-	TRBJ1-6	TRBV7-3	CASSRTPINSPLHF	TGTGCCAGCAGCCGGACACCGATAAATTCACCCCTCCACTTT
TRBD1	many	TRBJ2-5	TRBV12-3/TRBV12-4	CASSRDRKETQYF	TGTGCCAGCAGTCGGGACAGAAAAGAGACCCAGTACTTC
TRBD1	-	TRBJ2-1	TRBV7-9	CASLQGSSYNEQFF	TGTGCCAGTCTACAGGGGAGCTCCTACAATGAGCAGTTCTTC
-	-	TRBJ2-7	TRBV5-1	CASGAFGGEQYF	TGCGCCAGCGGGGCTTTTGGAGGCGAGCAGTACTTC
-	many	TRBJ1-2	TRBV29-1	CSAPAMGRPYGYTF	TGCAGCGCACCGGCGATGGGGCGTCCCTATGGCTACACCTTC
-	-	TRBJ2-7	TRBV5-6	CASSLAYTGRGYEQYF	TGTGCCAGCAGCTTGGCCTATACAGGCCGGGGCTACGAGCAGTACTTC
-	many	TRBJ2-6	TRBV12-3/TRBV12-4	CASRQGPGANVLTF	TGTGCCAGCAGACAGGGTCCTGGGGCCAACGTCCTGACTTTC
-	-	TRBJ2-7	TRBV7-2	CASSLKRIPYEQYF	TGTGCCAGCAGCTTAAAGCGCATACCCTACGAGCAGTACTTC